The subject of this entry is one T cell receptor beta chain. Cohort placement rested on clinical history that participants reported themselves. The data were taken from a study of blood T cell repertoires in COVID-19. The CDR3 runs to 13 residues. In germline, CDR1 is SGHRS, CDR2 YFSETQ. V shed 3 bases, J shed 11 bases, and the junction held 8 bases outside the gene matches. The protocol was immunoSEQ multiplex PCR, while the TCRdb copy is restricted to in-frame clones and leaves out a portion. The sample has 300,000 to 450,000 clones, about 90% seen once. The TCR originated in a young woman who had been exposed to COVID-19. Material for sequencing was PBMCs or T cells enriched from blood (not recorded which). The gene calls are TRBV5-1 and TRBJ2-3; 8 bases map to TRBD2. CDR3 sequence (DNA): TGCGCCAGCAGCTCCACATTAGCGGGAAGGCAGTATTTT. This codes for CASSSTLAGRQYF.